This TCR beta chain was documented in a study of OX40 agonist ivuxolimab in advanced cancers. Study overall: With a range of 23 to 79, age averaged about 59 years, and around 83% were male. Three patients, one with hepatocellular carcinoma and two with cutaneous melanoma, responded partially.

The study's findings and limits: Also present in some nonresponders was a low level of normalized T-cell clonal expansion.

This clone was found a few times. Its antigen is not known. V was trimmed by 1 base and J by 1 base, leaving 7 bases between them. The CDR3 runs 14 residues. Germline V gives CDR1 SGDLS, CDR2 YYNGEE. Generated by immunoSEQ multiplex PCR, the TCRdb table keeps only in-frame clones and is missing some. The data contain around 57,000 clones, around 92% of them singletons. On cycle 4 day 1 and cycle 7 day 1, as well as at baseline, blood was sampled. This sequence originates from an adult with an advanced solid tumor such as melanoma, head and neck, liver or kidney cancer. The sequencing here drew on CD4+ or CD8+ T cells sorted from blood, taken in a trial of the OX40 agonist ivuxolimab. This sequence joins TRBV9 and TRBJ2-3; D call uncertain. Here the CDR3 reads CASSVSPGTDTQYF. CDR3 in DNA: TGTGCCAGCAGCGTATCTCCGGGCACAGATACGCAGTATTTT.